This T cell receptor beta chain was retrieved from a study of T cells in Graves' hyperthyroidism and ophthalmopathy (dated by TCRdb to the late 2010s). Looking at the study overall: Peripheral blood was collected at initial diagnosis, before any treatment. TCR V-J signatures able to tell the groups apart were searched for in a discovery cohort of some 97 patients, of whom approximately 40 had Graves' ophthalmopathy and about 60 had stable Graves' hyperthyroidism. An independent validation cohort of under 20 hyperthyroidism patients and approximately 16 patients who later progressed to ophthalmopathy tested prospective prediction of ophthalmopathy. The 85 to 100 discovery patients were divided at random into training and test sets in a 7:3 ratio. Thyroid tissue and blood T-cell repertoires from six Graves' hyperthyroidism patients were also compared in the study. After sampling, hyperthyroidism patients received methimazole starting at 30 mg daily, and ophthalmopathy patients received high-dose intravenous methylprednisolone. The paper describes TCR Vbeta CDR3 sequencing of 140 or so peripheral blood samples, made up of approximately 40 ophthalmopathy patients, around 73 hyperthyroidism patients and roughly 17 progressor patients.

Moderately to severely active disease, a Clinical Activity Score of at least 3, a NOSPECS grade of at least 4, and a duration under 3 months were present in ophthalmopathy patients. Exclusion was applied to patients with uncontrolled infections, other autoimmune diseases, pregnancy or lactation. Clinical symptoms, serum thyroxine and TRAb, thyroid ultrasound, and orbital computed tomography formed the basis for the diagnoses. PBMCs were isolated from 8 to 10 ml of fresh peripheral blood by Ficoll-Paque density gradient centrifugation. Total RNA was extracted using Trizol reagent, and RNA quality was assessed on an Agilent 2100 Bioanalyzer. TCR beta CDR3 regions were amplified from RNA transcripts. The TCR CDR3 was subjected to a first round of RT-PCR using the HTBI primer set and the Qiagen OneStep RT-PCR kit. Libraries were constructed in a second round of multiplex PCR, after which size selection and purification were carried out. Sequencing of the libraries was done on an Illumina HiSeq2000 using paired-end 100 bp reads. The authors' pipeline ran thus. Raw data were processed with SOAPnuke, discarding reads with adapters, uncalled bases, mean Phred below 15, or no exact constant-primer or identifier match. High-quality paired reads were merged with COPE v1.2.5, and unique nucleotide sequences were defined as clonotypes. MiTCR v1.1 was used to align clonotypes to the IMGT TRBV, TRBD and TRBJ reference segments. The analysis included only V-J combinations with a frequency above 0.0001, which together covered around 99% of the repertoires. The TCS score was defined as F50 (clonal expansion) divided by E x V (chaos), with BLOSUM62-based TCRdist calculated between CDR3 peptides within each V-J. Welch's t-statistics and random forest reduced around 520 V-J features to fewer than 15, which were used in a naive Bayes classifier (R e1071). The raw public reads went through TCRdb reprocessing: fastp at Q25, MiXCR clone calling, in-frame beta chains kept. Each CDR3 protein gets just one entry, which takes the most common genes and DNA from the rows behind it. Clone size and V and J calls follow TCRdb, not the original study. Across this sample there are some 50,000 distinct CDR3 sequences, with 48% seen only once. The top ten constitute just over 9% of the sample.

The germline V gene supplies CDR1 SGHTS and CDR2 YDEGEE. Trimming takes 2 bases off V and 3 bases off J; junction bases not matched to a gene: 1. From the cysteine up to the phenylalanine, the CDR3 has a length of 13 residues. CDR3 DNA only is kept here, 39 bases in frame from base 1. What the authors observed across the whole study: Most expanded thyroid clonotypes (frequency above 0.001) were also detected in blood, suggesting blood repertoires may reflect thyroid immune responses. In validation, progression to ophthalmopathy was predicted by the model with around 71% sensitivity and roughly 72% specificity, a median of approximately 6.5 months before onset. No statistical method was used to set the sample size in advance, and investigators knew the group allocation. In cross-validation, a model built on a 13 V-J signature told ophthalmopathy apart from stable hyperthyroidism with about 90% sensitivity and around 84% specificity, and in testing the same model reached 80%/75%.

This clonotype was seen ten or more times. The antigen this receptor binds is unknown. Base-call qualities are not available, and no considerably larger clone is one nucleotide away. What was sequenced was blood. The chain is encoded by TRBV5-8 joined to TRBJ1-2; 7 bases in between match TRBD1. The clonotype originates from a woman in her fifties or sixties with Graves' ophthalmopathy. The DNA reads TGTGCCAGCAGCTTTGACAGGGACTATGGCTACACCTTC. This encodes CASSFDRDYGYTF. The CDR3, completed at both ends by the reference TRBV5-8 and TRBJ1-2 genes, gives the full variable domain EAGVTQSPTHLIKTRGQQATLRCSPISGHTSVYWYQQALGLGLQFLLWYDEGEERNRGNFPPRFSGRQFPNYSSELNVNALELEDSALYLCASSFDRDYGYTFGSGTRLTVV.